The rows below give T cell receptor beta chains drawn from one sample of a study of blood T cell repertoires in COVID-19. TCRdb's copy holds only in-frame clones and misses some; the assay was immunoSEQ multiplex PCR. The data hold about 120,000 clones, with approximately 88% observed a single time. Sequenced sample: peripheral blood. These receptors were taken from a woman aged 70-85 years with acute or convalescent COVID-19. Each CDR3 is given without its conserved first and last residue. D genes are given only for firm matches.

TRBJ2-7	TRBV18	.	ASSPPAGATYEQY
TRBJ2-7	TRBV19	TRBD1	ASSIVGTAYEQY
TRBJ2-1	TRBV5-8	TRBD2	ASSLPGLAGGNEQF
TRBJ1-5	TRBV10-2	.	ASSVGGSNQPQH
TRBJ2-5	TRBV29-1	.	SGGGGGEETQY
TRBJ2-1	TRBV11-3	TRBD1	ASSFHSGQGGPNEQF
TRBJ1-1	TRBV6-5	.	ASSHGGAGAF
TRBJ2-2	TRBV5-6	TRBD1	ASSLDRDGAGELF
TRBJ1-1	TRBV19	.	ASSPRGGARTEAF
TRBJ1-3	TRBV3-1/TRBV3-2	.	ASSLPNSGNTIY
TRBJ1-6	TRBV5-5	TRBD1	ASSAPGTGTAPLH
TRBJ2-5	TRBV2	TRBD1	ASKIGQGQGEETQY
TRBJ1-5	TRBV4-1	.	ASSQVGRIEEPQH
TRBJ1-1	TRBV19	.	AAALSVNTEAF
TRBJ2-1	TRBV19	.	ASSLQGDNEQF
TRBJ2-3	TRBV28	TRBD2	ASSTGGPTDTQY